The following is a T cell receptor (beta chain) sequence with its context. This sample was taken from a study of shared clonotypes between healthy human individuals. Researchers ran the assay at a deep level. Clones were read by immunoSEQ multiplex PCR, and TCRdb kept only the in-frame ones, dropping some. Of millions of clones in the sample, roughly nine tenths were seen once. CDR1 is MNHEY and CDR2 is SVGAGI in the germline V gene. Trimming took off 5 bases at V and 3 bases at J, with 9 bases between the two ends. The CDR3 consists of 13 residues. The receptor's source is a man in his late teens or twenties in good health. This rearrangement joins TRBV6-5 to TRBJ2-3; D perhaps matches TRBD1 (5 bases). The source material was naive CD4+ T cells sorted from blood. Subset specified: CD45RA+ positively selected. CDR3 residues: CASSQGFTDTQYF. The CDR3 nucleotides read TGTGCCAGCAGTCAGGGATTTACAGATACGCAGTATTTT.